This TCR beta chain was identified during a study of monozygotic twins with inflammatory bowel disease. Study-wide results and limits: IBD patients displayed reduced TCRbeta diversity (inverse Simpson) when set against healthy co-twins. For IBD patients, clonotypes shared with others were fewer than for healthy twins, especially with disease activity.

The CDR3 sequence is 15 residues long. Germline-derived CDR1 and CDR2 are KGHDR and SFDVKD. Reprocessing the 5' RACE reads, TCRdb reports a single entry for every CDR3 protein and omits DNA. This sample's clone table lists 330,000 or so distinct CDR3 sequences. Per donor, about 2.4 ml of blood was collected and frozen. Comment on this clonotype: Its antigen is undetermined.

This TCR was recovered from a human donor with ulcerative colitis or Crohn's disease, or a healthy co-twin of an affected twin (not recorded which). The material sequenced was blood. The chain recombines TRBV24-1 with TRBJ2-1; TCRdb proposes TRBD1, but this gene call is untestable without DNA. The CDR3 loop is CATSDLQGQGNEQFF.